Below, one TCR beta chain is given with its context. Its antigen is not identified. The data were obtained in a study of vaccination and CD4 T cells after COVID-19. Study-level background: A CEFX pool, an HIV-1 Nef pool, or else no peptide went into the control cultures. General study findings and limits: Median approximately 90% of reactive clones detected in convalescent patients emerged only post-vaccination.

The assay that was used to sequence DNA from cultured CD4+ T cells was the Oncomine TCR Beta short-read assay. TCRdb re-called the PCR reads with MiXCR, one entry per CDR3 protein. The sample has approximately 19,000 distinct CDR3 sequences, about three fifths seen once. The treatment was: roughly 10-day PBMC culture with coronavirus spike peptide pools or control peptides (ViraFEST assay). At both days 3 and 7, half the medium was replaced with fresh IL-2 medium. The receptor was derived from a human donor who had recovered from COVID-19. Sequencing input: CD4+ T cells from blood, cultured in vitro.

The CDR3 protein is CASSLQGGGQHF. The CDR3 DNA reads as TGTGCCAGCAGCTTGCAGGGGGGTGGCCAGCATTTT. The chain is built from TRBV12-3 or TRBV12-4 and TRBJ1-5; 7 nucleotides match TRBD1. J was trimmed by 12 bases and V by 6 bases; bases with no gene match: 8. The CDR3 runs 12 residues.